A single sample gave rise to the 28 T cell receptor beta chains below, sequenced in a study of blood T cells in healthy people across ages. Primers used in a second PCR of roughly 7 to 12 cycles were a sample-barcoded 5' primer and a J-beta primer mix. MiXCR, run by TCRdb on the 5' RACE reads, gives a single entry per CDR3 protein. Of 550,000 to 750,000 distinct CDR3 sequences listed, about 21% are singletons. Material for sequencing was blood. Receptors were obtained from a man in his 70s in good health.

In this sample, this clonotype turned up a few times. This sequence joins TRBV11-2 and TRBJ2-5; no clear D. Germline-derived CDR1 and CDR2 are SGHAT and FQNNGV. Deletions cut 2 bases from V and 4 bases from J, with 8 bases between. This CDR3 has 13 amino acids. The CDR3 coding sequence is TGTGCCAGCAGCTTAAAGACTTCAGAGACCCAGTACTTC. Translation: CASSLKTSETQYF.

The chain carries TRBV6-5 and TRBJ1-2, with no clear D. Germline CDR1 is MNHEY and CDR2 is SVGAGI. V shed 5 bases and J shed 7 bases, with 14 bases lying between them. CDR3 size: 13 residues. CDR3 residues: CASSPRQSVGYTF. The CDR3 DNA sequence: TGTGCCAGCAGTCCTCGACAATCCGTTGGCTACACCTTC.

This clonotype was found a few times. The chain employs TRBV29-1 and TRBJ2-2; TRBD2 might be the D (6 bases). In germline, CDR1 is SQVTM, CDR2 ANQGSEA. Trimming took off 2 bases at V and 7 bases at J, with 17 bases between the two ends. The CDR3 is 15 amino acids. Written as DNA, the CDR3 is TGCAGCGTTGAAACACCTATTAAGGGAGGCGGGGAGCTGTTTTTT. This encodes CSVETPIKGGGELFF.

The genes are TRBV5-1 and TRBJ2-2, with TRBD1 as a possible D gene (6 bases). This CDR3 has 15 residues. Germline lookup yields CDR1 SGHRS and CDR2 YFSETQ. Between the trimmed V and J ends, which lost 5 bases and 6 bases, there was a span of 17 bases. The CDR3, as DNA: TGCGCCAGCAGGGGGACACAGCCTACCCCCGGGGAGCTGTTTTTT. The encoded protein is CASRGTQPTPGELFF.

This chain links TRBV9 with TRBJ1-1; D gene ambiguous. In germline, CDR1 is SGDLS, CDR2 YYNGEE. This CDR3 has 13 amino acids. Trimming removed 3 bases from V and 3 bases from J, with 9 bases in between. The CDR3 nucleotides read TGTGCCAGCAGCGAGCCCCCACACACTGAAGCTTTCTTT. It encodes CASSEPPHTEAFF.

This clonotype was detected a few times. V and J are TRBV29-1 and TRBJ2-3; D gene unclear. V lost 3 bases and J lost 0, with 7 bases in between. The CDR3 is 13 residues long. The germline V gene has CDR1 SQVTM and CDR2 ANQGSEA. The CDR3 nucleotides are TGCAGCGTTGATAGGCAAAGCACAGATACGCAGTATTTT. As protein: CSVDRQSTDTQYF.

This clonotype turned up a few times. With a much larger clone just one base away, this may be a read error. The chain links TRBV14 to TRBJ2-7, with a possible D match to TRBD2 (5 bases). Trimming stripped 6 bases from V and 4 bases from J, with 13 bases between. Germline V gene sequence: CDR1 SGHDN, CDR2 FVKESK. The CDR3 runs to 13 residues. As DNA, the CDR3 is TGTGCCAGCAGTTACCTGAGGGAGTACGAGCAGTACTTC. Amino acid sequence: CASSYLREYEQYF.

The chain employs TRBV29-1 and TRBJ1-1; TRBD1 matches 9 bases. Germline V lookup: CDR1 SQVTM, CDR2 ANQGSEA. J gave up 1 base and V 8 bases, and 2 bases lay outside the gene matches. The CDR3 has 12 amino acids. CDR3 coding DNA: TGCAGCACGGACAGGGGGAACACTGAAGCTTTCTTT. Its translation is CSTDRGNTEAFF.

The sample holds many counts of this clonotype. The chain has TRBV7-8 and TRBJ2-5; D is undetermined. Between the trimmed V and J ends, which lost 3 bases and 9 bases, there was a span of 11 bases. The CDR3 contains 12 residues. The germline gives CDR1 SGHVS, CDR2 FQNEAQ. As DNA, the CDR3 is TGTGCCAGCAGCTTGAGTGTGGGTTCCCAGTACTTC. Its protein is CASSLSVGSQYF.

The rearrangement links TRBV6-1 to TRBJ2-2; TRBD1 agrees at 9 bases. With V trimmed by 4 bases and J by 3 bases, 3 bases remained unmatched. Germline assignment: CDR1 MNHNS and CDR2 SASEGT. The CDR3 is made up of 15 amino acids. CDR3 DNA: TGTGCCAGCAGTGTACGACAGGGGGACACCGGGGAGCTGTTTTTT. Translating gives CASSVRQGDTGELFF.

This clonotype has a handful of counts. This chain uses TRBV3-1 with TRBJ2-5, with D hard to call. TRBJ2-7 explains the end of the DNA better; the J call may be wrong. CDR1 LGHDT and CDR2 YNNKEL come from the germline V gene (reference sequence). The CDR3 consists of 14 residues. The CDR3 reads CASSQANSPYEQYF. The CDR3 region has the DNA TGTGCCAGCAGCCAAGCTAACAGTCCCTACGAGCAGTACTTC.

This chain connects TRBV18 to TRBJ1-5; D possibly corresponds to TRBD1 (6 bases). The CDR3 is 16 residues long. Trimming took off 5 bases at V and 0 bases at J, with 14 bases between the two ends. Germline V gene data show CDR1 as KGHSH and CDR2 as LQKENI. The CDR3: CASSSGTPYSNQPQHF. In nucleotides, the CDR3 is TGTGCCAGCTCATCCGGGACACCCTATAGCAATCAGCCCCAGCATTTT. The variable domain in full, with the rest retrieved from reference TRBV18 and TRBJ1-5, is NAGVMQNPRHLVRRRGQEARLRCSPMKGHSHVYWYRQLPEEGLKFMVYLQKENIIDESGMPKERFSAEFPKEGPSILRIQQVVRGDSAAYFCASSSGTPYSNQPQHFGDGTRLSIL.

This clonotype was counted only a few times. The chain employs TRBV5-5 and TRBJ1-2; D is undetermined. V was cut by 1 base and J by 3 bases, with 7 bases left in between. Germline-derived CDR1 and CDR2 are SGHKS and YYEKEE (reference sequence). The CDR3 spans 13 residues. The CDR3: CASSLWEDYGYTF. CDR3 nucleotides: TGTGCCAGCAGCTTGTGGGAGGACTATGGCTACACCTTC.

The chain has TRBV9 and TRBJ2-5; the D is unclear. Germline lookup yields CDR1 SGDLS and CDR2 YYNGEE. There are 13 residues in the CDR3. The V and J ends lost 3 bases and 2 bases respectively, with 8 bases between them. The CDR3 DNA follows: TGTGCCAGCAGCGCGGAAGCACAAGAGACCCAGTACTTC. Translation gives CASSAEAQETQYF.

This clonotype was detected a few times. The CDR3 reads CASSLDGELFF. The CDR3 DNA reads TGTGCCAGCAGCCTCGACGGGGAGCTGTTTTTT. The rearrangement joins TRBV6-6 to TRBJ2-2, with D unclear. Germline values: CDR1 MNHNY, CDR2 SVGAGI (reference sequence). The length of the CDR3 is 11 residues. Trimming stripped 6 bases from V and 7 bases from J, with 6 bases between.

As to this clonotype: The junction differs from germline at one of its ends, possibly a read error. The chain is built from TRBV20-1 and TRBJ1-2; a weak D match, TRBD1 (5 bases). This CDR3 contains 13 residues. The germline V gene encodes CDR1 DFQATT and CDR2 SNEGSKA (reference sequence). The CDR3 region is CSARKGQNYGYAF. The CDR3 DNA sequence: TGCAGTGCTAGAAAGGGGCAGAACTATGGCTACGCCTTC.

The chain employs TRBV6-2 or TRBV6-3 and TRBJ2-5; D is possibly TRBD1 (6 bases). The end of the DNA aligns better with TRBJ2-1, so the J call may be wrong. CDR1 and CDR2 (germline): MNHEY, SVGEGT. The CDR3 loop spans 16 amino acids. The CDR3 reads CASSYLDSVPYNEQFF. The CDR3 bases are TGTGCCAGCAGTTACCTGGACAGTGTCCCCTACAATGAGCAGTTCTTC.

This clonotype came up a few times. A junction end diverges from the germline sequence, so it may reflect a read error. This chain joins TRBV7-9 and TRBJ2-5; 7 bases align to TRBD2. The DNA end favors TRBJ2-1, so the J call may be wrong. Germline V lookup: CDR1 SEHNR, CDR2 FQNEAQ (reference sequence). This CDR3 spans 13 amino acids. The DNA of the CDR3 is TGTGCCAGCAGCCTAGCGGTTTCCAATGAGCAGTTCTTC. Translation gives CASSLAVSNEQFF.

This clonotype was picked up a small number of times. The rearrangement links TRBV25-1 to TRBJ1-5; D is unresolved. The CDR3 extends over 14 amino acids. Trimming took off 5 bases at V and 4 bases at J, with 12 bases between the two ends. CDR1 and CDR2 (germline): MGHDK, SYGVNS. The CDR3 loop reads CASSRGSENQPQHF. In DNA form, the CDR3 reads TGTGCCAGCAGTCGCGGGTCCGAGAATCAGCCCCAGCATTTT.

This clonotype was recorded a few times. CDR3 in DNA: TGTGCCAGCAGTTACGAATACCTCTCTGGGGCCAACGTCCTGACTTTC. Its protein product is CASSYEYLSGANVLTF. This chain uses TRBV6-5 with TRBJ2-6; D gene ambiguous. Trimming stripped 2 bases from V and 0 bases from J, with 8 bases between. Germline V gives CDR1 MNHEY, CDR2 SVGAGI. This CDR3 region has 16 residues.

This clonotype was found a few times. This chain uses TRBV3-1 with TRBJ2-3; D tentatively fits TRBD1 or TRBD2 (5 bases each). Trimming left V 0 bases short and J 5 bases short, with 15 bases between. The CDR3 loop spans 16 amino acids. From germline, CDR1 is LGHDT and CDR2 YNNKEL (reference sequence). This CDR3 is CASSQDMGTTGDTQYF. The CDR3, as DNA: TGTGCCAGCAGCCAAGATATGGGGACCACGGGAGATACGCAGTATTTT.

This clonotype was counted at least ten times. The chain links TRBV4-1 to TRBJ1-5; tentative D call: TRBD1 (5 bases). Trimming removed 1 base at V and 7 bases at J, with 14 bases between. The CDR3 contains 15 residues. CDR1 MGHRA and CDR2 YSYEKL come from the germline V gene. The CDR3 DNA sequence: TGCGCCAGCAGCCAAGGGTTGGGGGAAGGACAGCCCCAGCATTTT. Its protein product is CASSQGLGEGQPQHF.

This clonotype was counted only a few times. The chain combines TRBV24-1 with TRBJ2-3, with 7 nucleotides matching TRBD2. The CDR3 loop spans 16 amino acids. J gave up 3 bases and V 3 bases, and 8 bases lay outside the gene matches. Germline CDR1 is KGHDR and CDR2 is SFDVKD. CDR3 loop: CATSDPRGAGTDTQYF. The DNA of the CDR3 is TGTGCCACCAGTGATCCCCGGGGAGCGGGAACAGATACGCAGTATTTT.

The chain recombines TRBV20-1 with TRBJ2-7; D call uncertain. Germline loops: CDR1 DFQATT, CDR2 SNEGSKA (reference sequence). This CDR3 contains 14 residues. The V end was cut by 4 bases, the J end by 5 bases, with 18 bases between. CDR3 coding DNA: TGCAGTGCTAATTTGACACCGCTTAGAGACGAGCAGTACTTC. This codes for CSANLTPLRDEQYF.

The CDR3 here is CASSQDGTSDLLGTDTQYF. CDR3 coding DNA: TGCGCCAGCAGCCAAGATGGGACTAGCGACCTTTTGGGCACAGATACGCAGTATTTT. The chain has TRBV4-3 and TRBJ2-3, with 10 bases identical to TRBD2. V shed 0 bases and J 1 base; nucleotides not matched to a gene: 10. Looked up from germline, CDR1 is LGHNA and CDR2 is YSLEER. The CDR3 is made up of 19 amino acids.

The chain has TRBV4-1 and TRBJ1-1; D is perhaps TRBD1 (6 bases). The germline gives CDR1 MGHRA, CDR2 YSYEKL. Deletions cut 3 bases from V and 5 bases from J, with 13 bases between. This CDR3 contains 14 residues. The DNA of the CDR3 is TGCGCCAGCAGCCAGGAACAGGGTTGGACTGAAGCTTTCTTT. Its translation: CASSQEQGWTEAFF.

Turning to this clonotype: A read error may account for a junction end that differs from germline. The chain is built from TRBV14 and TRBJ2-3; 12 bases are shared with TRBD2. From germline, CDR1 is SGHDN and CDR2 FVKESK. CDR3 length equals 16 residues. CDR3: CASSRRLLAGGDTRHF. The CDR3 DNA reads TGTGCCAGCAGTAGGAGATTACTAGCGGGAGGAGATACGCGGCATTTT. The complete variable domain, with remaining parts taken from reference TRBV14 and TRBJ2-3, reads EAGVTQFPSHSVIEKGQTVTLRCDPISGHDNLYWYRRVMGKEIKFLLHFVKESKQDESGMPNNRFLAERTGGTYSTLKVQPAELEDSGVYFCASSRRLLAGGDTRHFGPGTRLTVL.

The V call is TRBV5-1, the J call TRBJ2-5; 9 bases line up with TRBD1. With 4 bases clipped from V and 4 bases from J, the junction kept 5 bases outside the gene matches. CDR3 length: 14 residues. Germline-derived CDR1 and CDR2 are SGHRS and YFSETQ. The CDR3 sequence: CASSPGTGPETQYF. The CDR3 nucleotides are TGCGCCAGCAGCCCGGGGACAGGGCCAGAGACCCAGTACTTC. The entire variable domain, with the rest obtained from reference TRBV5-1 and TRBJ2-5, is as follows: KAGVTQTPRYLIKTRGQQVTLSCSPISGHRSVSWYQQTPGQGLQFLFEYFSETQRNKGNFPGRFSGRQFSNSRSEMNVSTLELGDSALYLCASSPGTGPETQYFGPGTRLLVL.